This T cell receptor beta chain came from a study of regulatory T cells in long-lasting Graves disease. Study-wide results and limits: Study was limited to peripheral blood, excluding thyroid tissue.

This clonotype was observed many times. The target antigen is unknown. Indicated time point: newly diagnosed GD, antithyroid drugs for less than 3 months. The TCR library was made from RNA extracted from PBMCs. V lost 1 base to trimming and J lost 2 bases; unmatched junction nucleotides: 5. This CDR3 has 16 residues. The germline V gene has CDR1 SGHAT and CDR2 FQNNGV. Building of the TCR beta libraries involved iRepertoire HTBI primers and Arm-PCR of CDR3 regions. TCRdb recomputed calls from the multiplex PCR reads with MiXCR, one row per CDR3 protein. The table has about 500,000 distinct CDR3 sequences, more than 10% seen once; the top ten hold 8.9%. The sample also formed part of further work on T cells in Graves' hyperthyroidism and ophthalmopathy.

The TCR sequence derives from a woman in her 30s with Graves disease. This specimen consisted of peripheral blood mononuclear cells (PBMCs), obtained at new diagnosis, from a patient treated with antithyroid drugs. This chain connects TRBV11-2 to TRBJ2-1; 7 nucleotides line up with TRBD2. CDR3 nucleotide sequence: TGTGCCAGCAGCTTAGGCGGGAGTAAACCCTACAATGAGCAGTTCTTC. Its protein is CASSLGGSKPYNEQFF.